This T cell receptor beta chain was sequenced in a study of T cells in Graves' hyperthyroidism and ophthalmopathy. Overall study context: Sampling of peripheral blood happened at initial diagnosis, prior to any treatment. Whole-study findings and limits: By a 13 V-J model, ophthalmopathy was set apart from stable hyperthyroidism.

For Graves' hyperthyroidism to be stable, ophthalmopathy could not progress within 18 months. Isolation of PBMCs was performed on 9.5 to 10 ml fresh peripheral blood. Germline lookup yields CDR1 LNHNV and CDR2 YYDKDF (reference sequence). The CDR3 loop spans 16 amino acids. The trim removed 3 bases at V and 1 base at J, leaving 4 bases unmatched. RNA transcripts gave rise to amplified TCR beta CDR3 regions. TCR CDR3 regions were first amplified by RT-PCR with HTBI primers. TCRdb re-analysed the multiplex PCR reads in MiXCR, keeping a single row per CDR3 protein. Found here are about 420,000 distinct CDR3 sequences, roughly 13% of them singletons; the top ten hold about 4.9%. The sample holds a few counts of this clonotype. The antigen is not known.

The TCR originated in a woman under 30 with Graves' hyperthyroidism. Sequenced: blood. The chain is built from TRBV15 and TRBJ2-5, with 11 positions matching TRBD2. Here the CDR3 DNA reads TGTGCCACCAGCAGGGGGACTAGCGGAGTCCAAGAGACCCAGTACTTC. As protein: CATSRGTSGVQETQYF.